This TCR beta chain was obtained from a study of T-cell reconstitution after alpha-beta-depleted transplantation in children. Preparation of the TCRbeta library was carried out with unique molecular identifiers. Each CDR3 protein is one row after TCRdb ran MiXCR on the PCR reads. The table has a few hundred thousand distinct CDR3 sequences, 27% seen once. The germline V gene has CDR1 MNHEY and CDR2 SMNVEV (reference sequence). This CDR3 contains 16 residues. Comment on this clonotype: The junction shows a germline mismatch at one end, possibly a read error.

The V gene is TRBV27, the J gene TRBJ2-5; 15 nucleotides line up with TRBD2. Sequenced here: PBMCs, sampled before TCRalphabeta/CD19-depleted stem cell transplant. The clonotype comes from a boy under three years old with Wiskott-Aldrich syndrome, due to receive a stem cell transplant. The CDR3 loop is CASSRTSGRVRETQYF. DNA for the CDR3: TGTGCCAGCAGTCGGACTAGCGGGAGGGTCCGAGAGACTCAGTACTTC.